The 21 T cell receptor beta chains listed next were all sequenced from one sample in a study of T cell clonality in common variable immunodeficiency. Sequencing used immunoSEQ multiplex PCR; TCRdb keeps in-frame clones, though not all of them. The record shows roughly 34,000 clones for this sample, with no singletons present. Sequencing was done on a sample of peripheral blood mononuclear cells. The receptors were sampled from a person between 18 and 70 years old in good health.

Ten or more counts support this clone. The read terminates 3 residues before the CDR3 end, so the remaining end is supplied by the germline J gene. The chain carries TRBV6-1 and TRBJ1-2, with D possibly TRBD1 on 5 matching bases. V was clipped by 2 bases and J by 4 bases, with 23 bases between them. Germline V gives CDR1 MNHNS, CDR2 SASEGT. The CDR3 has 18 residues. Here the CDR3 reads CASSEIRIGVGEAYGYTF. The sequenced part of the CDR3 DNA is TGTGCCAGCAGTGAAATAAGAATAGGGGTAGGGGAGGCCTATGGC.

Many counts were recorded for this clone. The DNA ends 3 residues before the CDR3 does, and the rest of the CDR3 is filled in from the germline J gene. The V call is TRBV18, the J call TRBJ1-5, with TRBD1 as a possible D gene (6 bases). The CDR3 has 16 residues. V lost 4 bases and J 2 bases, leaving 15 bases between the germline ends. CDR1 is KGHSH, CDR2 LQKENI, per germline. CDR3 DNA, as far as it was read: TGTGCCAGCTCACAACGGGACACCCAAGGCAATCAGCCC. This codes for CASSQRDTQGNQP. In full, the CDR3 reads CASSQRDTQGNQPQHF.

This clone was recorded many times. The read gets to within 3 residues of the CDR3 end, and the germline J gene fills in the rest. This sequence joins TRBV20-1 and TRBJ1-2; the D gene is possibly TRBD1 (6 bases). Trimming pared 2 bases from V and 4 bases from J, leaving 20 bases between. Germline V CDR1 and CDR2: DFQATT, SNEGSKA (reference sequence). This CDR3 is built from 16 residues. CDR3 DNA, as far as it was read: TGCAGTGCTAGATCACGGGACACGAAAACCTCCTATGGC. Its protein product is CSARSRDTKTSYG. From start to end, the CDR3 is CSARSRDTKTSYGYTF.

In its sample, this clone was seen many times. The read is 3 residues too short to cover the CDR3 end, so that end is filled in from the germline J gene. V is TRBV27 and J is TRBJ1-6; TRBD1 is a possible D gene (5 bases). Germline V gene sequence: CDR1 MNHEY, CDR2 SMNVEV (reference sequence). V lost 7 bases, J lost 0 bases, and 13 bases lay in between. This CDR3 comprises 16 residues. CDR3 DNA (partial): TGTGCCAGCACCCGACAGTACAGCTCCTATAATTCACCC. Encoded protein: CASTRQYSSYNSP. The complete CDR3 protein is CASTRQYSSYNSPLHF.

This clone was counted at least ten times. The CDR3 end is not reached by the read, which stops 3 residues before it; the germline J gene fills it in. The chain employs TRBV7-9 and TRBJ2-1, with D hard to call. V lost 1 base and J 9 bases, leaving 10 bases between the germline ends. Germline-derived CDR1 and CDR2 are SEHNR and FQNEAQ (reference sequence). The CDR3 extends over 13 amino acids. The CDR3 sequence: CASSLGRLVEQFF. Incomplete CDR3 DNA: TGTGCCAGCAGCTTAGGGAGACTGGTTGAG.

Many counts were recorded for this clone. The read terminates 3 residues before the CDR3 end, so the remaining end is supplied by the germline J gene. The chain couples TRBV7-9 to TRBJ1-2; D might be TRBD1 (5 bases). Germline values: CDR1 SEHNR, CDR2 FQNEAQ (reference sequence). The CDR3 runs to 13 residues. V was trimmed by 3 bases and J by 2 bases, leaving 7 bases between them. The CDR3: CASSFAGNYGYTF. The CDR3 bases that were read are TGTGCCAGCAGCTTCGCAGGGAACTATGGC.

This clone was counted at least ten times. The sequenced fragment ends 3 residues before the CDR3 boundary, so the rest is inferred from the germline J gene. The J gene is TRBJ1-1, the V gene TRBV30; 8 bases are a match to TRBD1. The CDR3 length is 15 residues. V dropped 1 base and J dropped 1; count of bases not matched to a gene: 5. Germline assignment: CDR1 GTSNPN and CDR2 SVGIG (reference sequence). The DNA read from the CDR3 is TGTGCCTGGAGTGGTTGGCAGGGGGCGAACACTGAA. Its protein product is CAWSGWQGANTE. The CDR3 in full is CAWSGWQGANTEAFF. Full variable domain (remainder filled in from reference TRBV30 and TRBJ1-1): SQTIHQWPATLVQPVGSPLSLECTVEGTSNPNLYWYRQAAGRGLQLLFYSVGIGQISSEVPQNLSASRPQDRQFILSSKKLLLSDSGFYLCAWSGWQGANTEAFFGQGTRLTVV.

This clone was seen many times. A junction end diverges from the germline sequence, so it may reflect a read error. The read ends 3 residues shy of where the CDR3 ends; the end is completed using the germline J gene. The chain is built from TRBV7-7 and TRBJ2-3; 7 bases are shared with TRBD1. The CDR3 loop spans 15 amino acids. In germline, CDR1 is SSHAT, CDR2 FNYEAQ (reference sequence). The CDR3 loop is CASSLGDRKTDTQYF. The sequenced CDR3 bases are TGTGCTAGCAGCTTAGGGGACAGAAAAACAGATACG. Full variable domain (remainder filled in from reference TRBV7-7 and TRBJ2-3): GAGVSQSPRYKVTKRGQDVTLRCDPISSHATLYWYQQALGQGPEFLTYFNYEAQPDKSGLPSDRFSAERPEGSISTLTIQRTEQRDSAMYRCASSLGDRKTDTQYFGPGTRLTVL.

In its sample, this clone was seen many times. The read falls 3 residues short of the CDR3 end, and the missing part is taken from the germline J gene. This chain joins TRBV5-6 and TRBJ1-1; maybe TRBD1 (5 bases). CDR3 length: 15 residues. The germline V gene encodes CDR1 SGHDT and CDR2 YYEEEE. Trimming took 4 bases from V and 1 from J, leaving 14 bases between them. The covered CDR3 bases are TGTGCCAGCAGCCAAGGGACTCCCTGGAACACTGAA. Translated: CASSQGTPWNTE. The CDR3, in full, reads CASSQGTPWNTEAFF.

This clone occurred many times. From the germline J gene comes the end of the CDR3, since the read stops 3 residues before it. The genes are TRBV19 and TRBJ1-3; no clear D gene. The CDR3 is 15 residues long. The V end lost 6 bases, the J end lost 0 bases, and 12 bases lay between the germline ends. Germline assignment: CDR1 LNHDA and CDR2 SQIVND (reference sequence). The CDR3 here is CASSPVYSSGNTIYF. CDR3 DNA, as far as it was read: TGTGCCAGTAGCCCGGTGTACTCCTCTGGAAACACC. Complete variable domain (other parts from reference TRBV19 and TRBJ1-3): DGGITQSPKYLFRKEGQNVTLSCEQNLNHDAMYWYRQDPGQGLRLIYYSQIVNDFQKGDIAEGYSVSREKKESFPLTVTSAQKNPTAFYLCASSPVYSSGNTIYFGEGSWLTVV.

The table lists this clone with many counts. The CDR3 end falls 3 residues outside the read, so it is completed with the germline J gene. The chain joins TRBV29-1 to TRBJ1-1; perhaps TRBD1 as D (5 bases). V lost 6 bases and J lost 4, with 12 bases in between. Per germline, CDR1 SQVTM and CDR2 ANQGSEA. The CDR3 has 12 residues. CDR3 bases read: TGCAGCGTGAAGGGGTTTGGCACTGAA. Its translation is CSVKGFGTE. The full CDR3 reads CSVKGFGTEAFF.

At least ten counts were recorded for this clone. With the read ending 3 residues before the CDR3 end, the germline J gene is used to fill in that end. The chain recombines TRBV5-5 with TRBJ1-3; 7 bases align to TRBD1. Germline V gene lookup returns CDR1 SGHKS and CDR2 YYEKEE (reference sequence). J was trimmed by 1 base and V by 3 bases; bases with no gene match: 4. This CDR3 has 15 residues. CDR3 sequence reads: CASSSTGSSGNTIYF. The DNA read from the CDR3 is TGTGCCAGCAGCTCGACAGGGTCTTCTGGAAACACC.

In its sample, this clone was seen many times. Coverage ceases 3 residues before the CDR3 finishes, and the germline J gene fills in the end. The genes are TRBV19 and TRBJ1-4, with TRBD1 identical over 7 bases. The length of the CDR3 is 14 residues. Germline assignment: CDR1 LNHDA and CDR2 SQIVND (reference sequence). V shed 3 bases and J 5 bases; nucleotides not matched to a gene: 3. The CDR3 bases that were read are TGTGCCAGTAGTATGGGGACAGTAAATGAAAAA. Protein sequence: CASSMGTVNEK. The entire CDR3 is CASSMGTVNEKLFF. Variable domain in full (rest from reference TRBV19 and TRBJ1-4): DGGITQSPKYLFRKEGQNVTLSCEQNLNHDAMYWYRQDPGQGLRLIYYSQIVNDFQKGDIAEGYSVSREKKESFPLTVTSAQKNPTAFYLCASSMGTVNEKLFFGSGTQLSVL.

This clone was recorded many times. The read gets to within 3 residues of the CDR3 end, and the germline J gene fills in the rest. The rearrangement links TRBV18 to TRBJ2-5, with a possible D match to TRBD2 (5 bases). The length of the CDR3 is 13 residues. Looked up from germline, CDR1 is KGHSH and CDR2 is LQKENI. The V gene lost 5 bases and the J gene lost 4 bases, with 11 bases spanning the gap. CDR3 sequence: CASSVGVGETQYF. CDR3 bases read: TGTGCCAGCTCAGTCGGGGTGGGAGAGACC.

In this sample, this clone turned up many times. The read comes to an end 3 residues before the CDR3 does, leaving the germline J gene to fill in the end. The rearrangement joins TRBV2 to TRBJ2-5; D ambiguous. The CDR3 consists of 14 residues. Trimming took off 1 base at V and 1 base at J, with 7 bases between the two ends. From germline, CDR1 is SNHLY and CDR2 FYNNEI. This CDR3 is CASSEGRSQETQYF. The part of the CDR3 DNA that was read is TGTGCCAGCAGTGAAGGTCGTTCCCAAGAGACC.

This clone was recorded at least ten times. The sequenced part of the CDR3 DNA is TGTGCCAGCAGTGGGACCGGGACAGGGCTTGGC. This translates into CASSGTGTGLG. The CDR3 in its entirety is CASSGTGTGLGYTF. The chain recombines TRBV12-3 or TRBV12-4 with TRBJ1-2, with 9 bases fitting TRBD1. The read comes to an end 3 residues before the CDR3 does, leaving the germline J gene to fill in the end. V shed 5 bases, J shed 7 bases, and the junction held 8 bases outside the gene matches. The CDR3 is made up of 14 amino acids.

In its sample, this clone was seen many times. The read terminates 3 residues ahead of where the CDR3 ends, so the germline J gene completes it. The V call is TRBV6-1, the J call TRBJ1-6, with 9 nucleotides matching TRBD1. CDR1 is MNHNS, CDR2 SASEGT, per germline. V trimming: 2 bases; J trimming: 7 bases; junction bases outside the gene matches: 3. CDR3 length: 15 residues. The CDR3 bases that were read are TGTGCCAGCAGTGAAACGACAGGGGGGAATTCACCC. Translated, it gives CASSETTGGNSP. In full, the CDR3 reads CASSETTGGNSPLHF.

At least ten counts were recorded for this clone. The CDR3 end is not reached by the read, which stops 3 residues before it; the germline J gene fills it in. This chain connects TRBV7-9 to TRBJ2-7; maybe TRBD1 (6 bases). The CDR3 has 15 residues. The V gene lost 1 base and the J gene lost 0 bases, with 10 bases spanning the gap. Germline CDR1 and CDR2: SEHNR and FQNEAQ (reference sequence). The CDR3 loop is CASSLGGGSSYEQYF. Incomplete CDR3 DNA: TGTGCCAGCAGCTTAGGTGGGGGCAGCTCCTACGAG.

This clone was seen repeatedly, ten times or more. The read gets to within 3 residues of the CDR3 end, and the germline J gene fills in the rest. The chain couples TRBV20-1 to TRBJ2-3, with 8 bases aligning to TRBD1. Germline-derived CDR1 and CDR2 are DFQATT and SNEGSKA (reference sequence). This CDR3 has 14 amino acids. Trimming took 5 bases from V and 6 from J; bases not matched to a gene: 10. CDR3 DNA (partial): TGCAGTGCTTCCGACAGGGGCTTGTTCGATACG. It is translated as CSASDRGLFDT. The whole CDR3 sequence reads CSASDRGLFDTQYF.

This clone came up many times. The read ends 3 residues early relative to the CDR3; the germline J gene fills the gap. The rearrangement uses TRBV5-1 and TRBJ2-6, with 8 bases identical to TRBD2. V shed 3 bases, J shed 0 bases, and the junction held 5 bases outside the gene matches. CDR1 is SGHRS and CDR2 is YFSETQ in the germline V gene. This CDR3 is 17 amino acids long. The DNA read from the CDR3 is TGCGCCAGCAGCTCTTCGGGGGGGAGCTCTGGGGCCAACGTC. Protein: CASSSSGGSSGANV. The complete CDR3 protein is CASSSSGGSSGANVLTF. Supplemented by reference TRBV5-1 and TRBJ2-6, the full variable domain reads KAGVTQTPRYLIKTRGQQVTLSCSPISGHRSVSWYQQTPGQGLQFLFEYFSETQRNKGNFPGRFSGRQFSNSRSEMNVSTLELGDSALYLCASSSSGGSSGANVLTFGAGSRLTVL.

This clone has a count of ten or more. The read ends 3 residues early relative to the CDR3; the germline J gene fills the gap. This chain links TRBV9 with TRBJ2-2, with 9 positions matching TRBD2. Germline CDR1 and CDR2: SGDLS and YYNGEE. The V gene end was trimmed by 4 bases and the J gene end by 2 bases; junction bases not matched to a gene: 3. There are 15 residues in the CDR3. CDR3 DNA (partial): TGTGCCAGCAGCCGGACTAGCGCCAACACCGGGGAG. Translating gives CASSRTSANTGE. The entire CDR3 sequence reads CASSRTSANTGELFF.